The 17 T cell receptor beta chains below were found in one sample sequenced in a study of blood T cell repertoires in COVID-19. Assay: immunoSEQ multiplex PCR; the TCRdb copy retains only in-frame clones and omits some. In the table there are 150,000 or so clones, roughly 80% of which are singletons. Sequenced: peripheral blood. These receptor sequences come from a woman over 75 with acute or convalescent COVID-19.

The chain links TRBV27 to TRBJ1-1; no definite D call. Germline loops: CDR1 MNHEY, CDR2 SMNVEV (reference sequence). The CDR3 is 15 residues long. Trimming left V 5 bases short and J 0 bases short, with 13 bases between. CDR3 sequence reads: CASSPTFRLNTEAFF. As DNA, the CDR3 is TGTGCCAGCAGTCCTACCTTCAGGTTGAACACTGAAGCTTTCTTT.

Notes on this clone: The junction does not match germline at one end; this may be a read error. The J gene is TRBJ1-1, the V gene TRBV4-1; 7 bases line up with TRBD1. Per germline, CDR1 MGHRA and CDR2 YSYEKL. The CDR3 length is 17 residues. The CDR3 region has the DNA TGCGCCAGCAGCCAACAGGGGGGCCGTCGCTCGAACGCTGAAGCTTTCTTT. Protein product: CASSQQGGRRSNAEAFF.

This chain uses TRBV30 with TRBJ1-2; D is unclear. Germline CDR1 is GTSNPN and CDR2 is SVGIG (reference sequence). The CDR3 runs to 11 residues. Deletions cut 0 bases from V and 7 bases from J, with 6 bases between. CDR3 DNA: TGTGCCTGGAGTGTATACGGTGGCTACACCTTC. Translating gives CAWSVYGGYTF.

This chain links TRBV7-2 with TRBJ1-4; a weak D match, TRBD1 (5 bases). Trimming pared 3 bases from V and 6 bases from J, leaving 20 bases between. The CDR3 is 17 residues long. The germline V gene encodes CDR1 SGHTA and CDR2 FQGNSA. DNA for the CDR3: TGTGCCAGCAGCTTGCGGGACGCTGGGCGGTTGGATGAAAAACTGTTTTTT. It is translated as CASSLRDAGRLDEKLFF.

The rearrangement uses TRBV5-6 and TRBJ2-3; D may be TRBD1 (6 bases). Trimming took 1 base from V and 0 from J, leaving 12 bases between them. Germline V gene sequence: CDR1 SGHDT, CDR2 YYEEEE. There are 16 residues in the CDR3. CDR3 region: CASSLQGPLSTDTQYF. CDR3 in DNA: TGTGCCAGCAGCTTGCAGGGGCCACTGAGCACAGATACGCAGTATTTT.

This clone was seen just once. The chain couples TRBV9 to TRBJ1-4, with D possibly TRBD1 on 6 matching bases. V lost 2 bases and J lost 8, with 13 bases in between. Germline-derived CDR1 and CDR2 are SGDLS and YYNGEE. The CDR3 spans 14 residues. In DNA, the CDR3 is TGTGCCAGCAGCGTCGGACAGCTTGGGGAAAAACTGTTTTTT. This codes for CASSVGQLGEKLFF.

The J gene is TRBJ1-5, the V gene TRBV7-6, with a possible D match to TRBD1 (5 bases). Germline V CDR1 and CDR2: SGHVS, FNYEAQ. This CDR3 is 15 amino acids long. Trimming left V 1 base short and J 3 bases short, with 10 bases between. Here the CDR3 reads CASSLGAGPNQPQHF. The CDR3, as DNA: TGTGCCAGCAGCTTAGGAGCAGGGCCCAATCAGCCCCAGCATTTT.

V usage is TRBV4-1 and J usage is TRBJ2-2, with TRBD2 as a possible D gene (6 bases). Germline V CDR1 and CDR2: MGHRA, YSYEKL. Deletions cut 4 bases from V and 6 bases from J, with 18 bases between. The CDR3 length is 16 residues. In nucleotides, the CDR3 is TGCGCCAGCAGCCCCGGGCCCGGGGGTGTCTCCGGGGAGCTGTTTTTT. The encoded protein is CASSPGPGGVSGELFF.

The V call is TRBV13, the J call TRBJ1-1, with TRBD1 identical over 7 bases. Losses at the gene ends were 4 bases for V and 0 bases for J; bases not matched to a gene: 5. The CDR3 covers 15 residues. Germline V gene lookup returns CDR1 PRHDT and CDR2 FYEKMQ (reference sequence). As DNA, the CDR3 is TGTGCCAGCAGCTCCGTCAGGGGGATGAACACTGAAGCTTTCTTT. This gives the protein CASSSVRGMNTEAFF. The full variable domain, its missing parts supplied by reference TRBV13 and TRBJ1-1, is AAGVIQSPRHLIKEKRETATLKCYPIPRHDTVYWYQQGPGQDPQFLISFYEKMQSDKGSIPDRFSAQQFSDYHSELNMSSLELGDSALYFCASSSVRGMNTEAFFGQGTRLTVV.

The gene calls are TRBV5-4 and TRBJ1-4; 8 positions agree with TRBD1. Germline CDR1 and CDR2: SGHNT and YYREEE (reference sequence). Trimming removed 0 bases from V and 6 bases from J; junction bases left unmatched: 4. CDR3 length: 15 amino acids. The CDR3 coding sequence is TGTGCCAGCAGCTTGGATCCAGGGGGCGATGAAAAACTGTTTTTT. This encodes CASSLDPGGDEKLFF.

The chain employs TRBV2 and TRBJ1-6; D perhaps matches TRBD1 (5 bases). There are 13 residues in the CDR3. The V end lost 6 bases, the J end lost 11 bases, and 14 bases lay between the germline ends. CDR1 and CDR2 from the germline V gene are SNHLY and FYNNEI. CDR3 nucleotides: TGTGCCAGCAGGGGGACTGGGTCCACACCCCTCCACTTT. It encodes CASRGTGSTPLHF.

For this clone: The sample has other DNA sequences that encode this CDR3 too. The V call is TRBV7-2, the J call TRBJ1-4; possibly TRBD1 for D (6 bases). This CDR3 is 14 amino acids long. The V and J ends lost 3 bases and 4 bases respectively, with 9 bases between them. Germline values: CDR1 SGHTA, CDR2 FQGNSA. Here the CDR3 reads CASSLDRNNEKLFF. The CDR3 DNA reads TGTGCCAGCAGCTTGGACAGAAATAATGAAAAACTGTTTTTT. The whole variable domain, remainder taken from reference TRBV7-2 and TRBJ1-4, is GAGVSQSPSNKVTEKGKDVELRCDPISGHTALYWYRQSLGQGLEFLIYFQGNSAPDKSGLPSDRFSAERTGGSVSTLTIQRTQQEDSAVYLCASSLDRNNEKLFFGSGTQLSVL.

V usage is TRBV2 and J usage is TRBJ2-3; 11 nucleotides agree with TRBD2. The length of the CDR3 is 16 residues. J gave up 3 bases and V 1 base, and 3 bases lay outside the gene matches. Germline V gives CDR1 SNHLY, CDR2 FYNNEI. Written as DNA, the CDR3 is TGTGCCAGCAGTGAAGACCTAGCGGGGGGAACAGATACGCAGTATTTT. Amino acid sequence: CASSEDLAGGTDTQYF. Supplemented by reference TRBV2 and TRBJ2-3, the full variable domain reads EPEVTQTPSHQVTQMGQEVILRCVPISNHLYFYWYRQILGQKVEFLVSFYNNEISEKSEIFDDQFSVERPDGSNFTLKIRSTKLEDSAMYFCASSEDLAGGTDTQYFGPGTRLTVL.

The CDR3 loop is CASSPREGNYGYTF. CDR3 DNA sequence: TGTGCCAGCAGCCCCCGGGAGGGAAACTATGGCTACACCTTC. The chain couples TRBV7-3 to TRBJ1-2; D is unresolved. Looked up from germline, CDR1 is SGHTA and CDR2 is FQGTGA. V was pared by 5 bases and J by 2 bases, with 12 bases between. This CDR3 is 14 amino acids long.

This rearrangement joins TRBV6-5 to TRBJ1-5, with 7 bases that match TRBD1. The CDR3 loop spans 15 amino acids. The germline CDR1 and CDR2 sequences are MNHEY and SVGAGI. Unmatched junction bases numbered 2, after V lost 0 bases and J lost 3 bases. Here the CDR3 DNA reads TGTGCCAGCAGTTACTCCGACAGGGACAATCAGCCCCAGCATTTT. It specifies CASSYSDRDNQPQHF.

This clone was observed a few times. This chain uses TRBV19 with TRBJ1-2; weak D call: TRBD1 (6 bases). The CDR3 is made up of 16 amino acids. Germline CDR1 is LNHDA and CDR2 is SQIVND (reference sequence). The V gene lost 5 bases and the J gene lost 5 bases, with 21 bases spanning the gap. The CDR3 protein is CASSPAAGGRGYGYTF. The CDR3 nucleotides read TGTGCCAGTAGTCCCGCGGCGGGGGGCAGGGGATATGGCTACACCTTC.

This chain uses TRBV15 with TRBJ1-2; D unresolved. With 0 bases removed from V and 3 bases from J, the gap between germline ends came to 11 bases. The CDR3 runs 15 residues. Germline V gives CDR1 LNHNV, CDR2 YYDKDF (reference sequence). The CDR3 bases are TGTGCCACCAGCAGAGAACTGCACGGGGACTATGGCTACACCTTC. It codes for CATSRELHGDYGYTF.